The 11 T cell receptor beta chains below come from one sample, sequenced in a study of T cell changes during pregnancy in multiple sclerosis. Clones were read by immunoSEQ multiplex PCR, and TCRdb kept only the in-frame ones, dropping some. This table has tens of thousands of clones, less than 95% appearing once. Sequencing was performed on peripheral blood, taken in the second trimester of pregnancy. The receptor set was obtained from a female donor in good health, enrolled as a control in a pregnancy study.

This clone appeared a few times. The DNA of the CDR3 is TGTGCCAGCAGCCAGGGAAACTCTGGAAACACCATATATTTT. Translating gives CASSQGNSGNTIYF. This chain uses TRBV2 with TRBJ1-3, with D tentatively TRBD1 (5 bases). The CDR3 covers 14 residues. Per germline, CDR1 SNHLY and CDR2 FYNNEI. Trimming stripped 6 bases from V and 0 bases from J, with 9 bases between.

The J gene is TRBJ1-2, the V gene TRBV5-1; the D gene is possibly TRBD1 (6 bases). Trimming cost V 5 bases and J 4 bases, with 15 bases left between them. The CDR3 totals 14 residues. Germline V gene data show CDR1 as SGHRS and CDR2 as YFSETQ. The CDR3 region is CASRLLTGAYGYTF. The DNA of the CDR3 is TGCGCCAGCAGGTTATTGACAGGAGCCTATGGCTACACCTTC.

The chain joins TRBV5-1 to TRBJ2-1, with 8 bases that match TRBD2. The V gene's germline CDR1 is SGHRS and CDR2 YFSETQ. CDR3 length equals 15 residues. Losses at the gene ends were 1 base for V and 9 bases for J; bases not matched to a gene: 9. Written as DNA, the CDR3 is TGCGCCAGCAGCTTGCGGACTAGCCGCTTCTCTGAGCAGTTCTTC. The encoded protein is CASSLRTSRFSEQFF. Supplemented by reference TRBV5-1 and TRBJ2-1, the full variable domain reads KAGVTQTPRYLIKTRGQQVTLSCSPISGHRSVSWYQQTPGQGLQFLFEYFSETQRNKGNFPGRFSGRQFSNSRSEMNVSTLELGDSALYLCASSLRTSRFSEQFFGPGTRLTVL.

The chain has TRBV29-1 and TRBJ2-7; 9 bases line up with TRBD1. This CDR3 contains 11 residues. The germline CDR1 and CDR2 sequences are SQVTM and ANQGSEA. Germline trimming cut 7 bases from V and 5 bases from J; bases unmatched to any gene: 3. The CDR3 bases are TGCAGCGGGGGGGACAGGGACGAGCAGTACTTC. This translates into CSGGDRDEQYF.

V gene TRBV29-1 combines with J gene TRBJ2-2, with 8 bases identical to TRBD1. The CDR3 is 13 residues long. The V gene end was trimmed by 5 bases and the J gene end by 9 bases; junction bases not matched to a gene: 8. Germline-derived CDR1 and CDR2 are SQVTM and ANQGSEA. The CDR3 nucleotides are TGCAGCGTTCTCGGACAGGGCCACCGGGAGCTGTTTTTT. Amino acids: CSVLGQGHRELFF.

The genes are TRBV15 and TRBJ1-1; the D is unclear. Trimming cost V 1 base and J 4 bases, with 19 bases left between them. Per germline, CDR1 LNHNV and CDR2 YYDKDF (reference sequence). The CDR3 has 17 residues. The CDR3: CATSRARGSGSRTEAFF. Here the CDR3 DNA reads TGTGCCACCAGCAGAGCTAGAGGGTCCGGGTCACGCACTGAAGCTTTCTTT.

This chain connects TRBV28 to TRBJ1-5; no clear D. CDR3 size: 16 residues. CDR1 is MDHEN and CDR2 is SYDVKM in the germline V gene. V was cut by 7 bases and J by 2 bases, with 18 bases left in between. DNA of the CDR3: TGTGCCAGCACCCCCGACTCTTGGCGAGGCAATCAGCCCCAGCATTTT. Its protein is CASTPDSWRGNQPQHF.

This sequence joins TRBV28 and TRBJ1-1; 9 nucleotides match TRBD1. Losses at the gene ends were 4 bases for V and 3 bases for J; bases not matched to a gene: 3. CDR1 MDHEN and CDR2 SYDVKM come from the germline V gene. The CDR3 length is 14 residues. Written as DNA, the CDR3 is TGTGCCAGCAGTTACAGGGGGCAGTACACTGAAGCTTTCTTT. Translating gives CASSYRGQYTEAFF. The whole variable domain, filled in from reference TRBV28 and TRBJ1-1, reads DVKVTQSSRYLVKRTGEKVFLECVQDMDHENMFWYRQDPGLGLRLIYFSYDVKMKEKGDIPEGYSVSREKKERFSLILESASTNQTSMYLCASSYRGQYTEAFFGQGTRLTVV.

The chain uses TRBV7-3 and TRBJ1-2, with a tentative D call TRBD1 (6 bases). With 5 bases removed from V and 5 bases from J, the gap between germline ends came to 18 bases. This CDR3 spans 15 amino acids. CDR1 SGHTA and CDR2 FQGTGA come from the germline V gene. The chain's CDR3 is CASSIAPGTIYGYTF. The CDR3 nucleotides are TGTGCCAGCAGCATCGCTCCCGGGACAATTTATGGCTACACCTTC.

The chain joins TRBV28 to TRBJ2-6; 8 nucleotides match TRBD1. Germline V gene data show CDR1 as MDHEN and CDR2 as SYDVKM. The CDR3 runs to 16 residues. V was pared by 4 bases and J by 2 bases, with 4 bases of the junction left unmatched. In DNA form, the CDR3 reads TGTGCCAGCAGTTCGGGACAGGTGACTGGGGCCAACGTCCTGACTTTC. This sequence encodes CASSSGQVTGANVLTF.

The chain recombines TRBV2 with TRBJ2-5; 7 bases map to TRBD2. This CDR3 contains 16 residues. CDR1 and CDR2 (germline): SNHLY, FYNNEI. J gave up 4 bases and V 7 bases, and 15 bases lay outside the gene matches. The CDR3 protein is CASTMDGAGFIETQYF. DNA for the CDR3: TGTGCCAGCACCATGGATGGAGCGGGGTTCATAGAGACCCAGTACTTC.